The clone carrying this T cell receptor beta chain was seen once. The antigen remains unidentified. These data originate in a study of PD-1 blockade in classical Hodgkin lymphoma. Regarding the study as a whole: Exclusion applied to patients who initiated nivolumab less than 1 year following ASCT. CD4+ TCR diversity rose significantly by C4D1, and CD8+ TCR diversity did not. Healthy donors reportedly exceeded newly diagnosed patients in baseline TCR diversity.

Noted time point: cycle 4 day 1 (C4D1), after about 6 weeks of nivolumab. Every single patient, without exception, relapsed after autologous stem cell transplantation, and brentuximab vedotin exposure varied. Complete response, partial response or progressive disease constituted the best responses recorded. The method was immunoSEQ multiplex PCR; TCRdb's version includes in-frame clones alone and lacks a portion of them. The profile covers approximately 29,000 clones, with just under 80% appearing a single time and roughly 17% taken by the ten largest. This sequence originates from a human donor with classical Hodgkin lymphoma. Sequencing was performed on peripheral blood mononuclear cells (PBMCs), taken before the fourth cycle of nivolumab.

CDR3 region: CASSPPLPLTTGYTF. The CDR3 DNA reads TGTGCCAGCTCCCCACCGCTCCCGCTGACTACTGGCTACACCTTC. The chain uses TRBV6-1 and TRBJ1-2; D is uncertain. The CDR3 is made up of 15 amino acids. The V gene lost 8 bases and the J gene lost 7 bases, with 23 bases spanning the gap. Germline V gene sequence: CDR1 MNHNS, CDR2 SASEGT.